This is a list of T cell receptor beta chains from one sample in a study of cytomegalovirus exposure and HLA in healthy donors. Some clones are missing from TCRdb's copy, which holds only in-frame ones; the method was immunoSEQ multiplex PCR. The sample contains approximately 220,000 clones, 75% to 95% of which appear only once. The source material was PBMCs. The receptors derive from a woman under 30 in good health and CMV-seronegative. Each CDR3 is given with its conserved first and last residue. The D gene is left open where the match is weak. The size of a clone is reported for some rows only, either as once, few or many, or as a class for expanded clones.

clone size: NA; J gene: TRBJ1-5; V gene: TRBV6-6; D gene: NA; CDR3 DNA: TGTGCCAGCAGAGCAGGGGTGGGGGATAGCAATCAGCCCCAGCATTTT; CDR3 protein: CASRAGVGDSNQPQHF
clone size: NA; J gene: TRBJ1-6; V gene: TRBV27; D gene: NA; CDR3 DNA: TGTGCCAGCAGTTTATCGACCTCCCCCGGGGGGCAATCACCCCTCCACTTT; CDR3 protein: CASSLSTSPGGQSPLHF
clone size: NA; J gene: TRBJ2-2; V gene: TRBV11-2; D gene: TRBD1; CDR3 DNA: TGTGCCAGCAGCTTTCTCGGACAGGGGGCAAGGGCCGGGGAGCTGTTTTTT; CDR3 protein: CASSFLGQGARAGELFF
clone size: NA; J gene: TRBJ2-7; V gene: TRBV28; D gene: NA; CDR3 DNA: TGTGCCAGCAGGCCAGGGGCGGAGCACGCCGAGCAGTACTTC; CDR3 protein: CASRPGAEHAEQYF
clone size: once; J gene: TRBJ2-3; V gene: TRBV13; D gene: TRBD2; CDR3 DNA: TGTGCCAGCAGCCCAACGGGAGGCACGGATACGCAGTATTTT; CDR3 protein: CASSPTGGTDTQYF
clone size: once; J gene: TRBJ2-2; V gene: TRBV9; D gene: TRBD2; CDR3 DNA: TGTGCCAGTTCGAGGCTAGCGGGAACCGGGGAGCTGTTTTTT; CDR3 protein: CASSRLAGTGELFF
clone size: NA; J gene: TRBJ2-1; V gene: TRBV6-5; D gene: NA; CDR3 DNA: TGTGCCAGCAGTTACGATGGCGGGTTCGACTACAATGAGCAGTTCTTC; CDR3 protein: CASSYDGGFDYNEQFF
clone size: NA; J gene: TRBJ1-1; V gene: TRBV7-9; D gene: NA; CDR3 DNA: TGTGCCAGCAGCTTAAGACAGACGAACACTGAAGCTTTCTTT; CDR3 protein: CASSLRQTNTEAFF
clone size: NA; J gene: TRBJ2-3; V gene: TRBV5-1; D gene: TRBD2; CDR3 DNA: TGCGCCAGCAGCTTGGGTCTCAGTAGGCTAGCGGGACCCACAGATACGCAGTATTTT; CDR3 protein: CASSLGLSRLAGPTDTQYF
clone size: NA; J gene: TRBJ2-3; V gene: TRBV19; D gene: NA; CDR3 DNA: TGTGCCAGTACCTTAAGACAGCCGACAGATACGCAGTATTTT; CDR3 protein: CASTLRQPTDTQYF
clone size: NA; J gene: TRBJ1-4; V gene: TRBV5-1; D gene: TRBD1; CDR3 DNA: TGCGCCAGCAGCTCGGGACAGGGGCATGAAAAACTGTTTTTT; CDR3 protein: CASSSGQGHEKLFF
clone size: NA; J gene: TRBJ2-1; V gene: TRBV2; D gene: TRBD1; CDR3 DNA: TGTGCCAGCAGTGAATTTGGGACAGGGGTCTATGAGCAGTTCTTC; CDR3 protein: CASSEFGTGVYEQFF
clone size: NA; J gene: TRBJ1-2; V gene: TRBV27; D gene: TRBD1; CDR3 DNA: TGTGCCAGCAGTTCCTCCCTCACAGGGGCAATTAACTATGGCTACACCTTC; CDR3 protein: CASSSSLTGAINYGYTF
clone size: NA; J gene: TRBJ1-4; V gene: TRBV30; D gene: TRBD1; CDR3 DNA: TGTGCCTGGAGTGGTGGGGACAGGGGTGAAAAACTGTTTTTT; CDR3 protein: CAWSGGDRGEKLFF
clone size: once; J gene: TRBJ2-3; V gene: TRBV15; D gene: NA; CDR3 DNA: TGTGCCACCAGCAGCCTTTACGAGGAACGCACAGATACGCAGTATTTT; CDR3 protein: CATSSLYEERTDTQYF
clone size: NA; J gene: TRBJ2-1; V gene: TRBV19; D gene: TRBD2; CDR3 DNA: TGTGCCAGTCACCCGAGCAGACTAGCGGACAATGAGCAGTTCTTC; CDR3 protein: CASHPSRLADNEQFF
clone size: NA; J gene: TRBJ1-2; V gene: TRBV2; D gene: NA; CDR3 DNA: TGTGCCAGCAGTTCACCAGAACAGAACTATGGCTACACCTTC; CDR3 protein: CASSSPEQNYGYTF
clone size: NA; J gene: TRBJ2-7; V gene: TRBV2; D gene: NA; CDR3 DNA: TGTGCCAGCAGGCGGGACAGCTACGAGCAGTACTTC; CDR3 protein: CASRRDSYEQYF
clone size: once; J gene: TRBJ1-1; V gene: TRBV6-1; D gene: NA; CDR3 DNA: TGTGCCAGCCCGGCAGGGTTCGAAACTGAAGCTTTCTTT; CDR3 protein: CASPAGFETEAFF
clone size: NA; J gene: TRBJ1-5; V gene: TRBV30; D gene: TRBD1; CDR3 DNA: TGTGCCTGGAGTGGAGGTGAAGGGACAGGCCAAATTATTGAGCATTTT; CDR3 protein: CAWSGGEGTGQIIEHF
clone size: NA; J gene: TRBJ2-7; V gene: TRBV4-1; D gene: NA; CDR3 DNA: TGCGCCAGCAGCCAAGACGACAGGACGTACGAGCAGTACTTC; CDR3 protein: CASSQDDRTYEQYF
clone size: NA; J gene: TRBJ1-3; V gene: TRBV7-7; D gene: NA; CDR3 DNA: TGTGCCAGCAGCCCAATACCAGACTCTGGAAACACCATATATTTT; CDR3 protein: CASSPIPDSGNTIYF
clone size: NA; J gene: TRBJ2-4; V gene: TRBV6-1; D gene: NA; CDR3 DNA: TGTGCCAGCAGTGTAGGCAGGGTGTCGGGAAACATTCAGTACTTC; CDR3 protein: CASSVGRVSGNIQYF
clone size: NA; J gene: TRBJ2-7; V gene: TRBV5-6; D gene: TRBD1; CDR3 DNA: TGTGCCAGCAGCTTGGGGACAGGGATCGATTACGAGCAGTACTTC; CDR3 protein: CASSLGTGIDYEQYF
clone size: NA; J gene: TRBJ2-7; V gene: TRBV25-1; D gene: NA; CDR3 DNA: TGTGCCAGCAGCCACTCTTCAGGGTTGGTGTACGAGCAGTACTTC; CDR3 protein: CASSHSSGLVYEQYF
clone size: NA; J gene: TRBJ1-2; V gene: TRBV29-1; D gene: TRBD1; CDR3 DNA: TGCAGCGTTGTCGGACAGGGGATTAACTATGGCTACACCTTC; CDR3 protein: CSVVGQGINYGYTF
clone size: NA; J gene: TRBJ1-4; V gene: TRBV6-5; D gene: NA; CDR3 DNA: TGTGCCAGCAGTTACTCGGGGGGTGCAACTAATGAAAAACTGTTTTTT; CDR3 protein: CASSYSGGATNEKLFF
clone size: NA; J gene: TRBJ1-2; V gene: TRBV15; D gene: NA; CDR3 DNA: TGTGCCACCAGCAGAGATTTTAGTGTAGCTAACTATGGCTACACCTTC; CDR3 protein: CATSRDFSVANYGYTF
clone size: NA; J gene: TRBJ2-1; V gene: TRBV11-2; D gene: TRBD2; CDR3 DNA: TGTGCCAGCAGCGCCGCCCTAGCGGGAGGGCCGAGTGAGCAGTTCTTC; CDR3 protein: CASSAALAGGPSEQFF
clone size: few; J gene: TRBJ1-5; V gene: TRBV6-1; D gene: NA; CDR3 DNA: TGTGCCAGCAGTGAAGATGGGGGGGGATTAAGGACCCAGCATTTT; CDR3 protein: CASSEDGGGLRTQHF
clone size: NA; J gene: TRBJ1-1; V gene: TRBV6-4; D gene: NA; CDR3 DNA: TGTGCCAGCAGTGAAGGTAGGGGTGCTGAAGCTTTCTTT; CDR3 protein: CASSEGRGAEAFF
clone size: NA; J gene: TRBJ1-5; V gene: TRBV25-1; D gene: NA; CDR3 DNA: TGTGCCAGCAGTGGGGGAACGGGGAATCAGCCCCAGCATTTT; CDR3 protein: CASSGGTGNQPQHF
clone size: NA; J gene: TRBJ2-7; V gene: TRBV11-2; D gene: TRBD1; CDR3 DNA: TGTGCCAGCAGCTTATCCGGGACAGTCTACGAGCAGTACTTC; CDR3 protein: CASSLSGTVYEQYF
clone size: NA; J gene: TRBJ1-4; V gene: TRBV2; D gene: NA; CDR3 DNA: TGTGCCAGCAGTGAAATGGCAGTTCCTAATGAAAAACTGTTTTTT; CDR3 protein: CASSEMAVPNEKLFF
clone size: NA; J gene: TRBJ2-7; V gene: TRBV30; D gene: NA; CDR3 DNA: TGTGCCTGGAGTTCAAGCGCTGCCTACGAGCAGTACTTC; CDR3 protein: CAWSSSAAYEQYF
clone size: NA; J gene: TRBJ2-7; V gene: TRBV5-1; D gene: TRBD2; CDR3 DNA: TGCGCCAGCAGGGAGACTAGCGGGAGGCCCGAGCAGTACTTC; CDR3 protein: CASRETSGRPEQYF
clone size: NA; J gene: TRBJ1-4; V gene: TRBV7-9; D gene: NA; CDR3 DNA: TGTGCCAGCAGCTTAGTCCTGGGGCCCGATGAAAAACTGTTTTTT; CDR3 protein: CASSLVLGPDEKLFF
clone size: NA; J gene: TRBJ2-7; V gene: TRBV19; D gene: NA; CDR3 DNA: TGTGCCAGTAGTATCTTCCCGGAGAGCTCCTACGAGCAGTACTTC; CDR3 protein: CASSIFPESSYEQYF
clone size: NA; J gene: TRBJ1-1; V gene: TRBV19; D gene: TRBD1; CDR3 DNA: TGTGCCAGTAGTAGGGGACAGGGAAGGGGCACTGAAGCTTTCTTT; CDR3 protein: CASSRGQGRGTEAFF
clone size: NA; J gene: TRBJ1-1; V gene: TRBV7-6; D gene: TRBD1; CDR3 DNA: TGTGCCAGCAGCTTTGGACCCGGAAGGGGGCTCACTGAAGCTTTCTTT; CDR3 protein: CASSFGPGRGLTEAFF
clone size: few; J gene: TRBJ1-2; V gene: TRBV4-2; D gene: TRBD1; CDR3 DNA: TGTGCCAGCAGCCAAGATAGCGGACAGGGGGCGTATGGCTACACCTTC; CDR3 protein: CASSQDSGQGAYGYTF
clone size: NA; J gene: TRBJ2-7; V gene: TRBV7-6; D gene: NA; CDR3 DNA: TGTGCCAGCAGCGCACGTAGGACAGCCGGGGGGGAGCAGTACTTC; CDR3 protein: CASSARRTAGGEQYF
clone size: once; J gene: TRBJ1-2; V gene: TRBV6-5; D gene: TRBD1; CDR3 DNA: TGTGCCAGCAGTTACTCGGGGACAGGGACCGTCGGCTACACCTTC; CDR3 protein: CASSYSGTGTVGYTF
clone size: once; J gene: TRBJ2-7; V gene: TRBV5-1; D gene: TRBD1; CDR3 DNA: TGCGCCAGCAGCCTCGGGACAGGGTCCCTGACTCTCTACGAGCAGTACTTC; CDR3 protein: CASSLGTGSLTLYEQYF
clone size: NA; J gene: TRBJ1-1; V gene: TRBV27; D gene: NA; CDR3 DNA: TGTGCCAGCAGTCTGAGGGGAGGTGAAGCTTTCTTT; CDR3 protein: CASSLRGGEAFF
clone size: NA; J gene: TRBJ2-5; V gene: TRBV30; D gene: TRBD2; CDR3 DNA: TGTGCCTGGACGAACGGACTAGCGGGAGAAGAGACCCAGTACTTC; CDR3 protein: CAWTNGLAGEETQYF
clone size: few; J gene: TRBJ2-1; V gene: TRBV5-1; D gene: TRBD2; CDR3 DNA: TGCGCCAGCAGCTTTAACCCCGGGACTAGCGGGAGCAATGAGCAGTTCTTC; CDR3 protein: CASSFNPGTSGSNEQFF
clone size: NA; J gene: TRBJ2-7; V gene: TRBV5-1; D gene: TRBD1; CDR3 DNA: TGCGCCAGCACCCTCGCCCCCGGGACAGGAGCCCACGAGCAGTACTTC; CDR3 protein: CASTLAPGTGAHEQYF
clone size: NA; J gene: TRBJ1-1; V gene: TRBV27; D gene: NA; CDR3 DNA: TGTGCCAGCAGTTTATTAGGGGGAACTGAAGCTTTCTTT; CDR3 protein: CASSLLGGTEAFF
clone size: NA; J gene: TRBJ2-5; V gene: TRBV15; D gene: NA; CDR3 DNA: TGTGCCACCAGCAGAGCTAAAGAGACCCAGTACTTC; CDR3 protein: CATSRAKETQYF
clone size: NA; J gene: TRBJ2-7; V gene: TRBV5-6; D gene: NA; CDR3 DNA: TGTGCCAGCAGCTTGGCTAGCTTCGAGCAGTACTTC; CDR3 protein: CASSLASFEQYF
clone size: NA; J gene: TRBJ1-3; V gene: TRBV5-1; D gene: NA; CDR3 DNA: TGCGCCAGCAGCTCCCCAGAAGGAAACACCATATATTTT; CDR3 protein: CASSSPEGNTIYF
clone size: NA; J gene: TRBJ1-1; V gene: TRBV15; D gene: TRBD1; CDR3 DNA: TGTGCCACCAGCAGAGATGGACAGGGGAACACTGAAGCTTTCTTT; CDR3 protein: CATSRDGQGNTEAFF
clone size: NA; J gene: TRBJ2-7; V gene: TRBV29-1; D gene: NA; CDR3 DNA: TGCAGCGTTGAAGAGAACAGTTTCTCCTACGAGCAGTACTTC; CDR3 protein: CSVEENSFSYEQYF
clone size: NA; J gene: TRBJ1-5; V gene: TRBV4-1; D gene: NA; CDR3 DNA: TGCGCCAGCAGCCGAGAAAACGCAGATTCACATAGCAATCAGCCCCAGCATTTT; CDR3 protein: CASSRENADSHSNQPQHF
clone size: NA; J gene: TRBJ2-3; V gene: TRBV11-3; D gene: NA; CDR3 DNA: TGTGCCAGCAGCCTTACAGCCCTATATCCTAGCACAGATACGCAGTATTTT; CDR3 protein: CASSLTALYPSTDTQYF
clone size: once; J gene: TRBJ1-2; V gene: TRBV11-2; D gene: NA; CDR3 DNA: TGTGCCAGCAGCTCGCAGGGGTTGGCTGGCTACACCTTC; CDR3 protein: CASSSQGLAGYTF